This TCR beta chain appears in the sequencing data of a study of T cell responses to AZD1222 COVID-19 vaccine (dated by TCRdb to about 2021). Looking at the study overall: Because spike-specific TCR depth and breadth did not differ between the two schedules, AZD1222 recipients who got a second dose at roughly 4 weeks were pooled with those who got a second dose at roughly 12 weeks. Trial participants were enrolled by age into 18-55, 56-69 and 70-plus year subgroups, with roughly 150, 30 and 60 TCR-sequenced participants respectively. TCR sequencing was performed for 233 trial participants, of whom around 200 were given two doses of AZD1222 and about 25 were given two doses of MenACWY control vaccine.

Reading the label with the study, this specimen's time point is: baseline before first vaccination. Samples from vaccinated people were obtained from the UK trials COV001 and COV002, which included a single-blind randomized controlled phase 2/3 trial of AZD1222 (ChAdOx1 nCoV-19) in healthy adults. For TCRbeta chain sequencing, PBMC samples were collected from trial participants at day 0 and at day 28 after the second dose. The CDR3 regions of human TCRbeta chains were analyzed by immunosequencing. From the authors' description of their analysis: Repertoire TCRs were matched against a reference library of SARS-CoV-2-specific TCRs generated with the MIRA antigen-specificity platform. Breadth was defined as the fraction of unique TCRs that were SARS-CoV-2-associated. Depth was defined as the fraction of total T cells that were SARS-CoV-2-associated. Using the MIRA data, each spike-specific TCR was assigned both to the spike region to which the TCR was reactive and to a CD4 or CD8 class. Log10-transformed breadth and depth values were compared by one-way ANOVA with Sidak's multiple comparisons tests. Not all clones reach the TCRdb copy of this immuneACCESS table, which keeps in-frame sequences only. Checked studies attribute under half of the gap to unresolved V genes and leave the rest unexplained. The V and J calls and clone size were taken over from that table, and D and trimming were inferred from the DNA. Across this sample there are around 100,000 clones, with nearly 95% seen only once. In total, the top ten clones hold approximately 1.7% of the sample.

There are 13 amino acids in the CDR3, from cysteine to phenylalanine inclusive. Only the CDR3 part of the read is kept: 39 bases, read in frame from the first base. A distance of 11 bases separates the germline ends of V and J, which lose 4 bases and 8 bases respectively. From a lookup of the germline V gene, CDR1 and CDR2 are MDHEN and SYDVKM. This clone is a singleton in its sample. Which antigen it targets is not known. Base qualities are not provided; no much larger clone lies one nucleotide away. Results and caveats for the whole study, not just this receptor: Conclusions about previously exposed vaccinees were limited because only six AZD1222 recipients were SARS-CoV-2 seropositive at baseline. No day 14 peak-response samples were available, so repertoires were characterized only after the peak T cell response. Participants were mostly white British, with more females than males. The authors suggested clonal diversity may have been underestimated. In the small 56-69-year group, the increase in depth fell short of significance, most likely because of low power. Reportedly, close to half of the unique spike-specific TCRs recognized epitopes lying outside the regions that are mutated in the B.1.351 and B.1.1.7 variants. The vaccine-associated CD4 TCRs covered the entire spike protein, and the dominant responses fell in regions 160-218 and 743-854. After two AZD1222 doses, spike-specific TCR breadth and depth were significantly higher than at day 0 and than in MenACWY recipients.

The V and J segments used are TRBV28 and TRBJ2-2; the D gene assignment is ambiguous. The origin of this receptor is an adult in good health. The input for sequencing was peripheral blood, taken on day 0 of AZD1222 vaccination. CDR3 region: CASSSDLGGELFF. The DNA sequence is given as TGTGCCAGCAGTTCTGACCTCGGGGGGGAGCTGTTTTTT. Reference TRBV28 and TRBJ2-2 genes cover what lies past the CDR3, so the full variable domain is DVKVTQSSRYLVKRTGEKVFLECVQDMDHENMFWYRQDPGLGLRLIYFSYDVKMKEKGDIPEGYSVSREKKERFSLILESASTNQTSMYLCASSSDLGGELFFGEGSRLTVL.